The rows below give T cell receptor beta chains drawn from one sample of a study of shared clonotypes between healthy human individuals. Clones were sequenced by immunoSEQ multiplex PCR, and TCRdb holds only the in-frame ones, with some missing. The data contain about 2,100,000 clones, more than 85% of them singletons. Sequencing used naive CD8+ T cells from PBMCs. These receptor sequences come from a man younger than 30 in good health. Some clones in this sample may be carry-over from other donors' samples. Each CDR3 is given without its conserved first and last residue. Each record gives: CDR3 length, J gene, V gene, CDR3 protein.

cdr3_length: 13; j_call: TRBJ2-7; v_call: TRBV6-5; cdr3_aa: ASSYPSRVTYEQY
cdr3_length: 13; j_call: TRBJ1-3; v_call: TRBV2; cdr3_aa: ASSRTGPSGNTIY
cdr3_length: 11; j_call: TRBJ1-1; v_call: TRBV27; cdr3_aa: ASSSIWSTEAF
cdr3_length: 12; j_call: TRBJ1-1; v_call: TRBV4-1; cdr3_aa: ASSHLTGHTEAF
cdr3_length: 12; j_call: TRBJ2-7; v_call: TRBV7-6; cdr3_aa: ASSQGTGSYEQY
cdr3_length: 16; j_call: TRBJ2-1; v_call: TRBV5-1; cdr3_aa: ASSLVLRLAESYNEQF
cdr3_length: 14; j_call: TRBJ2-5; v_call: TRBV9; cdr3_aa: ASSHGGSGSRETQY
cdr3_length: 9; j_call: TRBJ1-1; v_call: TRBV27; cdr3_aa: ASRGLTEAF
cdr3_length: 13; j_call: TRBJ2-1; v_call: TRBV11-2; cdr3_aa: ASSLDPTLYNEQF
cdr3_length: 13; j_call: TRBJ2-7; v_call: TRBV4-1; cdr3_aa: ASSRTGRITYEQY
cdr3_length: 12; j_call: TRBJ2-7; v_call: TRBV9; cdr3_aa: ASSVGGSPYEQY
cdr3_length: 11; j_call: TRBJ2-7; v_call: TRBV4-2; cdr3_aa: ATSGRETYEQY
cdr3_length: 14; j_call: TRBJ1-1; v_call: TRBV7-9; cdr3_aa: ASSLSQRWQGAEAF
cdr3_length: 16; j_call: TRBJ2-7; v_call: TRBV15; cdr3_aa: ATSRELRSSQGTYEQY
cdr3_length: 13; j_call: TRBJ2-3; v_call: TRBV27; cdr3_aa: ASSLYLNRYDPQY
cdr3_length: 12; j_call: TRBJ2-5; v_call: TRBV7-9; cdr3_aa: ASSSRVWGETQY
cdr3_length: 10; j_call: TRBJ1-1; v_call: TRBV6-5; cdr3_aa: ASSSRTGEAF
cdr3_length: 12; j_call: TRBJ1-2; v_call: TRBV6-4; cdr3_aa: ASSVDRGNYGYT
cdr3_length: 11; j_call: TRBJ2-7; v_call: TRBV29-1; cdr3_aa: SVASGTGYEQY
cdr3_length: 11; j_call: TRBJ1-4; v_call: TRBV29-1; cdr3_aa: SVVRGSNEKLF
cdr3_length: 11; j_call: TRBJ1-4; v_call: TRBV19; cdr3_aa: ASSRDSNEKLF
cdr3_length: 13; j_call: TRBJ2-5; v_call: TRBV4-1; cdr3_aa: ASSQTQGVGETQY